The 8 T cell receptor beta chains reported below all come from one sample, sequenced in a study of blood T cell repertoires in COVID-19. Assay: immunoSEQ multiplex PCR; the TCRdb copy retains only in-frame clones and omits some. This table holds approximately 290,000 clones, over 75% found once. Sequenced sample: peripheral blood. The receptor source for this set is a human donor with COVID-19, enrolled during active disease. The donor label of this sample is uncertain.

This clone was detected only once. This chain links TRBV11-1 with TRBJ2-5, with D unresolved. Germline CDR1 SGHAT, CDR2 FQDESV (reference sequence). This CDR3 contains 13 residues. Between the trimmed V and J ends, which lost 3 bases and 0 bases, there was a span of 5 bases. CDR3 region: CASSFGYQETQYF. CDR3 in DNA: TGTGCCAGCAGCTTCGGGTACCAAGAGACCCAGTACTTC.

This clone occurred a few times. Written as DNA, the CDR3 is TGTGCCACGAGGAGAGACGGTGAGGACTACGAGCAGTACTTC. Translation: CATRRDGEDYEQYF. The chain couples TRBV6-5 to TRBJ2-7, with D uncertain. Germline-derived CDR1 and CDR2 are MNHEY and SVGAGI. The V gene lost 10 bases and the J gene lost 3 bases, with 19 bases spanning the gap. The CDR3 sequence is 14 residues long.

CDR3 protein: CASSVFPSGRSTGELFF. The CDR3 DNA sequence: TGTGCCAGCAGCGTATTTCCTAGCGGGAGGAGCACCGGGGAGCTGTTTTTT. The chain has TRBV9 and TRBJ2-2, with TRBD2 matching over 11 bases. This CDR3 is built from 17 residues. Germline V gene sequence: CDR1 SGDLS, CDR2 YYNGEE. J gave up 4 bases and V 1 base, and 6 bases lay outside the gene matches.

The genes are TRBV30 and TRBJ2-1; D possibly corresponds to TRBD1 (5 bases). Looked up from germline, CDR1 is GTSNPN and CDR2 is SVGIG (reference sequence). This CDR3 is built from 15 residues. V shed 2 bases and J shed 0 bases, with 11 bases lying between them. The CDR3 reads CAWSRRQISYNEQFF. CDR3 DNA: TGTGCCTGGAGTCGTCGACAGATCTCCTACAATGAGCAGTTCTTC.

The rearrangement joins TRBV19 to TRBJ1-1, with D possibly being TRBD1 (6 bases). Per the germline V gene, CDR1 is LNHDA and CDR2 is SQIVND (reference sequence). Trimming left V 6 bases short and J 0 bases short, with 17 bases between. The CDR3 is made up of 16 amino acids. The CDR3: CASRQGLRTVNTEAFF. DNA of the CDR3: TGTGCCAGTAGGCAGGGGCTAAGGACTGTGAACACTGAAGCTTTCTTT.

This clone was detected once. Other nucleotide sequences in the sample specify the same CDR3. The rearrangement uses TRBV6-5 and TRBJ2-7; D remains unclear. V was cut by 4 bases and J by 4 bases, with 5 bases left in between. The CDR3 contains 11 residues. Germline V gene sequence: CDR1 MNHEY, CDR2 SVGAGI. The CDR3 DNA reads TGTGCCAGCAGTTCCCTATACGAGCAGTACTTC. It yields the protein CASSSLYEQYF.

V gene TRBV6-5 combines with J gene TRBJ2-7; tentatively, D is TRBD1 (6 bases). The length of the CDR3 is 14 residues. Trimming stripped 6 bases from V and 2 bases from J, with 14 bases between. The germline gives CDR1 MNHEY, CDR2 SVGAGI. CDR3 loop: CASSRSTGPYEQYF. CDR3 nucleotides: TGTGCCAGCAGCCGATCGACAGGACCCTACGAGCAGTACTTC.

About this clone itself: Other DNA sequences within the sample encode an identical CDR3. The rearrangement joins TRBV7-9 to TRBJ2-7; 8 bases are a match to TRBD1. The trim removed 1 base at V and 5 bases at J, leaving 4 bases unmatched. This CDR3 has 14 amino acids. CDR1 and CDR2 (germline): SEHNR, FQNEAQ (reference sequence). Written as DNA, the CDR3 is TGTGCCAGCAGCTTAGTGGGGGGACAGGACGAGCAGTACTTC. It yields the protein CASSLVGGQDEQYF. The variable domain in full, with the rest retrieved from reference TRBV7-9 and TRBJ2-7, is DTGVSQNPRHKITKRGQNVTFRCDPISEHNRLYWYRQTLGQGPEFLTYFQNEAQLEKSRLLSDRFSAERPKGSFSTLEIQRTEQGDSAMYLCASSLVGGQDEQYFGPGTRLTVT.